This TCR beta chain was profiled in a study of blood T cell repertoires in COVID-19. Study as a whole: Researchers got acute and convalescent COVID-19 samples from the United States, Italy and Spain. PBMCs, B-cell-depleted T cells, or T cells were the source of the cDNA or gDNA that made up the material.

TCRdb's table, derived via immunoSEQ multiplex PCR, lists solely in-frame clones and lacks some. The sample contains 130,000 to 150,000 clones, around 81% of which appear only once. This CDR3 spans 15 amino acids. Trimming took 0 bases from V and 9 from J; bases not matched to a gene: 7. The germline V gene has CDR1 LGHNA and CDR2 YSLEER. Sequenced: peripheral blood. This TCR came from a human donor in a cohort sampled during active COVID-19. The V gene is TRBV4-3, the J gene TRBJ2-3; 9 bases map to TRBD2. This CDR3 reads CASSQEGLAGNTQYF. The CDR3 region has the DNA TGCGCCAGCAGCCAAGAGGGACTAGCTGGCAACACGCAGTATTTT.